A selection of T cell receptor beta chains follows, all from one sample in a study of blood T cell repertoires in COVID-19. Only in-frame clones appear in the TCRdb table, and some are missing; sequencing was by immunoSEQ multiplex PCR. The table records 150,000 to 200,000 clones, under 85% of them present only once. The sequenced sample consisted of peripheral blood. All receptors derive from a man between 70 and 80 years old with acute or convalescent COVID-19. The CDR3 runs from the conserved cysteine through the conserved F or W. D genes are given only for firm matches. Clone size is shown for a subset of rows, as once, few, many or a class of expanded clone.

j_call,v_call,clone_size,d_call,cdr3_nt,cdr3_aa
TRBJ1-2,TRBV9,-,-,TGTGCCAGCAGCTCATACAGGGACCCGGGAGGACTCTCCTATGGCTACACCTTC,CASSSYRDPGGLSYGYTF
TRBJ1-6,TRBV6-5,-,-,TGTGCCAGCAGTTATGCCCAGGCATATTCACCCCTCCACTTT,CASSYAQAYSPLHF
TRBJ2-1,TRBV28,many,TRBD2,TGTGCCAGCAGTCCAGTGGGACTAGCAGATGAGCAGTTCTTC,CASSPVGLADEQFF
TRBJ1-2,TRBV3-1/TRBV3-2,-,-,TGTGCCAGCAGCCAAGAGCGGGGAGTGGCGGGGGGCTACACCTTC,CASSQERGVAGGYTF
TRBJ2-7,TRBV19,-,TRBD2,TGTGCCAGTAGTATCGAAGTCCTAGCGGGACGCTACGAGCAGTACTTC,CASSIEVLAGRYEQYF
TRBJ1-6,TRBV5-6,-,-,TGTGCCAGCAGCCCCGGGAGGGTGACCTCACCCCTCCACTTT,CASSPGRVTSPLHF
TRBJ2-2,TRBV24-1,-,TRBD1,TGTGCCACCAGTGTCCTGACAGGGAGTGACACCGGGGAGCTGTTTTTT,CATSVLTGSDTGELFF
TRBJ2-7,TRBV19,-,-,TGTGCCAGTAGTATCTCGGCTACGGGCGAGCAGTACTTC,CASSISATGEQYF
TRBJ1-3,TRBV4-1,-,-,TGCGCCAGCAGCCCCGACTCGGGATTTAGCTCTGGAAACACCATATATTTT,CASSPDSGFSSGNTIYF
TRBJ2-3,TRBV30,-,-,TGTGCCTGGAGTGTAGGAAGGGGGCGGGGAACAGATACGCAGTATTTT,CAWSVGRGRGTDTQYF
TRBJ1-4,TRBV5-1,-,-,TGCGCCAGCAGCTTGGTGGGGGGTTATAATGAAAAACTGTTTTTT,CASSLVGGYNEKLFF
TRBJ1-2,TRBV12-5,-,-,TGTGCTAGTGGTTTACGGGGATACTATGGCTACACCTTC,CASGLRGYYGYTF
TRBJ1-2,TRBV12-3/TRBV12-4,-,-,TGTGCCAGCAGTTTTCAGGATAGTGGCTACACCTTC,CASSFQDSGYTF
TRBJ1-1,TRBV5-1,-,-,TGCGCCAGCAGCTTGGCCCAGGGTAACACTGAAGCTTTCTTT,CASSLAQGNTEAFF
TRBJ2-1,TRBV11-3,-,TRBD2,TGTGCCAGCAGCGAAGTAGCGGGAGGGGTATATGAGCAGTTCTTC,CASSEVAGGVYEQFF
TRBJ1-6,TRBV4-3,-,-,TGCGCCAGCAGCCAAGGTGGGGCTGGGAATTCACCCCTCCACTTT,CASSQGGAGNSPLHF
TRBJ1-6,TRBV4-2,few,-,TGTGCCAGCAGCCCCTCTTTGGACTCGGGTTTAGTACGTTCACCCCTCCACTTT,CASSPSLDSGLVRSPLHF
TRBJ1-1,TRBV19,-,-,TGTGCCAGTAGTCCCAAGAACACTGAAGCTTTCTTT,CASSPKNTEAFF
TRBJ2-5,TRBV6-5,-,TRBD2,TGTGCCAGCAGTTACGGGCCGGGGGGGACCCAGTACTTC,CASSYGPGGTQYF
TRBJ2-3,TRBV11-3,-,TRBD2,TGTGCCAGCAGCTTATCCTCTAGCGGGGGGGCCACAGATACGCAGTATTTT,CASSLSSSGGATDTQYF
TRBJ2-7,TRBV28,once,TRBD2,TGTGCCAGCACCGTTGGTGGGACTAGCGGGACCCAAGAGCAGTACTTC,CASTVGGTSGTQEQYF
TRBJ2-2,TRBV14,few,-,TGTGCCAGCAGTCCTTTTCCCGGGGAGCTGTTTTTT,CASSPFPGELFF
TRBJ2-1,TRBV25-1,-,TRBD2,TGTGCCAGTACACTAGCGGGAGCTTCCTACAATGAGCAGTTCTTC,CASTLAGASYNEQFF
TRBJ2-2,TRBV11-3,-,-,TGTGCCAGCAGTTTCAGGGGCACCTCGATAGGGACCGGGGAGCTGTTTTTT,CASSFRGTSIGTGELFF
TRBJ1-1,TRBV6-6,few,-,TGTGCCAGCAGCCAGACAGGATGGATGAACACTGAAGCTTTCTTT,CASSQTGWMNTEAFF
TRBJ1-2,TRBV7-8,-,TRBD1,TGTGCCAGCAGCTTACCCAGGGGGCAATCTAACTATGGCTACACCTTC,CASSLPRGQSNYGYTF
TRBJ2-4,TRBV14,few,TRBD1,TGTGCCAGCAGCCACTCCGGGACAGAAAAAAACATTCAGTACTTC,CASSHSGTEKNIQYF
TRBJ1-2,TRBV6-5,-,TRBD1,TGTGCCAGCAGTTCCCGACAGACAGGGATCTATGGCTACACCTTC,CASSSRQTGIYGYTF
TRBJ1-3,TRBV5-1,-,-,TGCGCCAGCAGCTTGGTCGGGGTAAGCTCTGGAAACACCATATATTTT,CASSLVGVSSGNTIYF
TRBJ1-3,TRBV6-5,-,TRBD1,TGTGCCAGCAGTTACTCGCGACAGGGGGCAGGAAACACCATATATTTT,CASSYSRQGAGNTIYF
TRBJ2-7,TRBV5-1,-,-,TGCGCCAGCAGCAGCGCCGGGGACGAGCAGTACTTC,CASSSAGDEQYF
TRBJ2-1,TRBV7-2,-,-,TGTGCCAGCAGCTTAGTGGCGGACTACAATGAGCAGTTCTTC,CASSLVADYNEQFF
TRBJ1-2,TRBV27,-,-,TGTGCCAGCAGTTTAGACCCCAGGGACTATGGCTACACCTTC,CASSLDPRDYGYTF
TRBJ1-3,TRBV5-1,-,-,TGCGCCAGCAGCCGCGGAAGTGGAAACACCATATATTTT,CASSRGSGNTIYF
TRBJ2-1,TRBV7-3,few,-,TGTGCCAGCAGCTTACAAGCCATGGGGGCGCATGAGCAGTTCTTC,CASSLQAMGAHEQFF
TRBJ1-1,TRBV21-1,-,-,TGTGCCAGCAGCAAATACCCGGTCACTGAAGCTTTCTTT,CASSKYPVTEAFF
TRBJ1-5,TRBV5-1,once,-,TGCGCCAGCTCCGTCGGGTTTAGCAATCAGCCCCAGCATTTT,CASSVGFSNQPQHF
TRBJ1-3,TRBV3-1/TRBV3-2,-,-,TGTGCCAGCAGCCAACCGGGACTTTCTGGAAACACCATATATTTT,CASSQPGLSGNTIYF
TRBJ1-1,TRBV12-3/TRBV12-4,once,-,TGTGCCAGCACGTCTGGCCCAGGCACTGAAGCTTTCTTT,CASTSGPGTEAFF
TRBJ2-7,TRBV5-1,-,TRBD1,TGCGCCAGCAGCGCCACAGGGGGGTCCTACGAGCAGTACTTC,CASSATGGSYEQYF
TRBJ1-6,TRBV5-1,-,TRBD1,TGCGCCAGCAGCTTGTTACAGGGGGTAGCGAATTCACCCCTCCACTTT,CASSLLQGVANSPLHF
TRBJ1-6,TRBV19,-,-,TGTGCCACCCAGGACATCTATAATTCACCCCTCCACTTT,CATQDIYNSPLHF
TRBJ1-2,TRBV11-3,once,TRBD1,TGTGCCAGCAGCTCTGACAGGGGGCGTGGTGGCTACACCTTC,CASSSDRGRGGYTF
TRBJ1-1,TRBV7-2,-,TRBD1,TGTGCCAGCAGCCTCCGACAGGGGGGGAACACTGAAGCTTTCTTT,CASSLRQGGNTEAFF
TRBJ1-1,TRBV3-1/TRBV3-2,-,-,TGTGCCAGCAGCCAAGGAGGGGCGCGGGATAACACTGAAGCTTTCTTT,CASSQGGARDNTEAFF
TRBJ1-6,TRBV4-3,-,TRBD1,TGCGCCAGCAGCCAGGAAGGACAGGGCGCTCTTTCACCCCTCCACTTT,CASSQEGQGALSPLHF
TRBJ1-5,TRBV5-1,once,TRBD1,TGCGCCAGCAGCTTGATGGGGAACAGGGGGCAATATCAGCCCCAGCATTTT,CASSLMGNRGQYQPQHF
TRBJ2-1,TRBV10-3,-,-,TGTGCCATCAGTCGTCCTAGTGATGAGCAGTTCTTC,CAISRPSDEQFF
TRBJ2-1,TRBV9,-,TRBD2,TGTGCCAGCAGCGTATCTCCGGGACTAGCGGGAGCATGGGAGCAGTTCTTC,CASSVSPGLAGAWEQFF
TRBJ1-1,TRBV3-1/TRBV3-2,-,-,TGTGCCAGCAGCCAAGATGGGGCACGTCCTTTATTCGCTGAAGCTTTCTTT,CASSQDGARPLFAEAFF
TRBJ1-2,TRBV10-2,-,-,TGCGCCAGCAGTCTCAGGGAAAGCTATGGCTACACCTTC,CASSLRESYGYTF
TRBJ1-2,TRBV11-3,-,-,TGTGCCAGCAGCTCGGAACAGCACTATGGCTACACCTTC,CASSSEQHYGYTF
TRBJ1-5,TRBV2,-,-,TGTGCCAGCAGTGAAGGGGGCAGCTCCAATCAGCCCCAGCATTTT,CASSEGGSSNQPQHF
TRBJ2-3,TRBV18,-,TRBD2,TGTGCCAGCTCACCAAAAGCGGGGGGCGGGACAGATACGCAGTATTTT,CASSPKAGGGTDTQYF